The source of this T cell receptor beta chain is a study of chemoradiotherapy in HPV16-positive cancers. A few counts support this clone. Assay used: immunoSEQ multiplex PCR; TCRdb lists only in-frame clones, some missing. The sample has about 66,000 clones, about 90% seen once. The CDR3 extends over 13 amino acids. Germline CDR1 and CDR2: SNHLY and FYNNEI. The germline V and J ends were trimmed by 5 bases and 1 base, with 8 bases remaining between them. This clonotype was obtained from a human donor with HPV-associated anogenital cancer. The sample was blood, taken from a patient who underwent chemoradiotherapy. The chain has TRBV2 and TRBJ1-1; D unresolved. The CDR3: CASSLDQNTEAFF. The CDR3 DNA is TGTGCCAGCAGTTTGGATCAGAACACTGAAGCTTTCTTT.